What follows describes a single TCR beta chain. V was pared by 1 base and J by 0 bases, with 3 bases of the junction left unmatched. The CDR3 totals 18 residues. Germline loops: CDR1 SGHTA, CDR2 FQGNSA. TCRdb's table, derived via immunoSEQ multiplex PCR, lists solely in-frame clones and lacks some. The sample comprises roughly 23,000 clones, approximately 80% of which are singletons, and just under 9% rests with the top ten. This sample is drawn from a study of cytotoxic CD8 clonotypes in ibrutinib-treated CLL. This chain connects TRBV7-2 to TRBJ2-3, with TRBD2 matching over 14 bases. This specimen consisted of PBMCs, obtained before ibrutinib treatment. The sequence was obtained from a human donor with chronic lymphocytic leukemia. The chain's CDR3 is CASSLGLAGGPSTDTQYF. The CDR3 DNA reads TGTGCCAGCAGCTTAGGACTAGCGGGAGGGCCTAGCACAGATACGCAGTATTTT.